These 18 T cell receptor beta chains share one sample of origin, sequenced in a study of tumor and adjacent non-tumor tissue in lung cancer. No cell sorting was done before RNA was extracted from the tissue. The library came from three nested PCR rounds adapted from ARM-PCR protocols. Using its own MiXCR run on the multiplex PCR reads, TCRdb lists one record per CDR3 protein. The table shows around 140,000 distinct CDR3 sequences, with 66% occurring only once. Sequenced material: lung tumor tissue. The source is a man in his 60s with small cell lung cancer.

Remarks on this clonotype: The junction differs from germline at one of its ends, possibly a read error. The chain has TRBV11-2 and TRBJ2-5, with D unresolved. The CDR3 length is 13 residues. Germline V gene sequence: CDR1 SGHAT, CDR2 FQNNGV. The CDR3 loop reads CASSLWQQETQYF. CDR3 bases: TGTGCTAGCAGCTTATGGCAGCAAGAGACCCAGTACTTC.

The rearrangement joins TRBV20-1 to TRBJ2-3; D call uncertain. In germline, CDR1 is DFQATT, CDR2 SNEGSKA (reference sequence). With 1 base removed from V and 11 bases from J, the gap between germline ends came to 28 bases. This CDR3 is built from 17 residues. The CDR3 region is CSARGGSARYGVNMQYF. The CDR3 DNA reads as TGCAGTGCTAGAGGCGGCAGCGCCCGGTACGGCGTCAATATGCAGTATTTT.

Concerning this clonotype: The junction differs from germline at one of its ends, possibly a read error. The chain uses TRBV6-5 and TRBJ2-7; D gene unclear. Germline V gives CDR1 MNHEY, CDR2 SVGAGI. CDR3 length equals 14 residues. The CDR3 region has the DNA TGTGCCATCAGTTACTCTGTAGCATACTACGAGCAGTACTTC. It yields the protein CAISYSVAYYEQYF.

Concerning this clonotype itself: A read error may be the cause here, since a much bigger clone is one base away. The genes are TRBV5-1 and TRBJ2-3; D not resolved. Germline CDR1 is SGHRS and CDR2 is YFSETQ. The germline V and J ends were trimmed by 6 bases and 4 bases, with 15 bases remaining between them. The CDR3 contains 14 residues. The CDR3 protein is CASKDPATADTQYF. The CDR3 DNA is TGCGCCAGCAAAGACCCAGCTACTGCAGATACGCAGTATTTT.

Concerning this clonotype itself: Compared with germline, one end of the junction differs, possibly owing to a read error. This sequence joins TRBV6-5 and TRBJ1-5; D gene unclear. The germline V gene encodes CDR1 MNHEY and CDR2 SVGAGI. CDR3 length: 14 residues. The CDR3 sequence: CGNSYSTWDQPQHF. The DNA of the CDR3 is TGTGGCAACAGTTACTCGACTTGGGATCAGCCTCAGCATTTT.

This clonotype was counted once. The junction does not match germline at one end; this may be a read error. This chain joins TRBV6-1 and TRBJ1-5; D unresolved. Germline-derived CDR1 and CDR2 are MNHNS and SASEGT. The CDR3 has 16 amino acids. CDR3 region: CASSETSMIWDQSQHF. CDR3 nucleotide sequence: TGTGCCAGCAGTGAAACCAGCATGATATGGGATCAGTCCCAGCATTTT.

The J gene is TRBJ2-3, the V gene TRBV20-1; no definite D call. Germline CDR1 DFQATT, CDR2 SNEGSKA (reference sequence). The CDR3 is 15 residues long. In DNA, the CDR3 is TGCAGCGCTGGAAGTGGAGTTCGAGGCACAGATACGCAGTATTTT. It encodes CSAGSGVRGTDTQYF.

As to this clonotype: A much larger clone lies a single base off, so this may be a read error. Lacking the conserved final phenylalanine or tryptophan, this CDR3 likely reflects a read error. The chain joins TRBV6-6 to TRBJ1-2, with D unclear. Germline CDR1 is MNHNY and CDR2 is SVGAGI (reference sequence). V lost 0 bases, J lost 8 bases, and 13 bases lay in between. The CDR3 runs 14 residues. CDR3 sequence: CASSYSTTSGGYTL. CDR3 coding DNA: TGTGCCAGCAGTTACTCGACGACGTCTGGCGGCTACACCTTA.

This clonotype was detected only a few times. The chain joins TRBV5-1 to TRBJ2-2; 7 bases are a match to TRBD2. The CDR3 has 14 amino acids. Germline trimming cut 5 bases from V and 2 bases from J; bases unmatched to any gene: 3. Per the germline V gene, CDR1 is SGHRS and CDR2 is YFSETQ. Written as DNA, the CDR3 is TGCGCCAGCAGGGTAGCGGGTAACACCGGGGAGCTGTTTTTT. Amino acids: CASRVAGNTGELFF.

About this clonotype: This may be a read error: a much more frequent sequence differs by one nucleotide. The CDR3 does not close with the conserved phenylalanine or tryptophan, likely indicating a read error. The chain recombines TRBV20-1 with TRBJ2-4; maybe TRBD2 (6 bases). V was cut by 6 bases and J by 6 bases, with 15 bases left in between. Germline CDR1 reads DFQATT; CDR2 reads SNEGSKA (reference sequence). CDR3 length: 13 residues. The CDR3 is CSALNSGRNIQYS. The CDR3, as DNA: TGCAGTGCCCTAAATAGCGGTCGAAACATTCAGTACTCC.

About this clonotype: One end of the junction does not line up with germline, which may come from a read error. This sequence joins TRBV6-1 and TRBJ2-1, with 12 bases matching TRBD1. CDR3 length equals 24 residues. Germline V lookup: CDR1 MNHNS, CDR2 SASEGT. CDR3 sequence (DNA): TGTGCCAGTAGCAAAGCGGGGGGGACAGGGGGCTCGTCTAGCGTTTTCAGCTCCTACGATGAGCAGTTCTTC. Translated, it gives CASSKAGGTGGSSSVFSSYDEQFF.

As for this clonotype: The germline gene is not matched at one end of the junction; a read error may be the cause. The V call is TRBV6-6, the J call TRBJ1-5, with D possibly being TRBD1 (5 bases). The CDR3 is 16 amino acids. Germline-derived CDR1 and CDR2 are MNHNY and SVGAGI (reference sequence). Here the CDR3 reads CASRNRVGDGNQSQHF. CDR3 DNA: TGTGCCAGCAGAAATAGGGTGGGGGATGGCAATCAGTCCCAGCATTTT.

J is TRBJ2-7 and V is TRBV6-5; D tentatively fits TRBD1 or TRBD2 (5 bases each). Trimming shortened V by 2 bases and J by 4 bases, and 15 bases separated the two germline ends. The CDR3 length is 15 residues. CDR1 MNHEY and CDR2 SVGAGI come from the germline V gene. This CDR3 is CASSYGSSWGYEQYF. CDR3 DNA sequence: TGTGCCAGCAGTTACGGGTCCAGTTGGGGGTACGAGCAGTACTTC.

The CDR3 bases are TGTGCCAGCAGTTCCCTGGGGCGGGAGTTCTTC. As protein: CASSSLGREFF. The chain joins TRBV5-6 to TRBJ2-1, with D perhaps assigned TRBD1 or TRBD2 (5 bases each). The CDR3 contains 11 residues. V was trimmed by 5 bases and J by 14 bases, leaving 14 bases between them. The germline V gene has CDR1 SGHDT and CDR2 YYEEEE. Based on the CDR3 plus reference TRBV5-6 and TRBJ2-1, the full variable domain is DAGVTQSPTHLIKTRGQQVTLRCSPKSGHDTVSWYQQALGQGPQFIFQYYEEEERQRGNFPDRFSGHQFPNYSSELNVNALLLGDSALYLCASSSLGREFFGPGTRLTVL.

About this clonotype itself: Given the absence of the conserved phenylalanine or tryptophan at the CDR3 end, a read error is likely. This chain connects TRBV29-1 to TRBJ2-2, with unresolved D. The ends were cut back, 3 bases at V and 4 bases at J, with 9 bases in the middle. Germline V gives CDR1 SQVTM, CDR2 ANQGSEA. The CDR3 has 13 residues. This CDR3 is CSVEERSTGELFS. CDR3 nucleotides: TGCAGCGTTGAGGAAAGATCCACCGGGGAGCTGTTTTCT.

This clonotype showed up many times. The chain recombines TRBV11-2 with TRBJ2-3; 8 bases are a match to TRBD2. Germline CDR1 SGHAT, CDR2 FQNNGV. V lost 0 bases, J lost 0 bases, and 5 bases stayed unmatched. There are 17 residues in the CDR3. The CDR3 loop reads CASSLDGGGISTDTQYF. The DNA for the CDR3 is TGTGCCAGCAGCTTAGATGGCGGGGGGATTAGCACAGATACGCAGTATTTT. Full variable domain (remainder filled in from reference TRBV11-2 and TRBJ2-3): EAGVAQSPRYKIIEKRQSVAFWCNPISGHATLYWYQQILGQGPKLLIQFQNNGVVDDSQLPKDRFSAERLKGVDSTLKIQPAKLEDSAVYLCASSLDGGGISTDTQYFGPGTRLTVL.

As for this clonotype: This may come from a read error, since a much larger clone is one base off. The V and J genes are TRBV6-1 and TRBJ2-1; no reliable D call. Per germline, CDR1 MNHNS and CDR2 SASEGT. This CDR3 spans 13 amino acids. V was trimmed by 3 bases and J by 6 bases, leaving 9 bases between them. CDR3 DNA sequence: TGTGCCAGCAGTGAGGCGGAGTTCAATGAGCAGTTCTTC. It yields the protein CASSEAEFNEQFF.

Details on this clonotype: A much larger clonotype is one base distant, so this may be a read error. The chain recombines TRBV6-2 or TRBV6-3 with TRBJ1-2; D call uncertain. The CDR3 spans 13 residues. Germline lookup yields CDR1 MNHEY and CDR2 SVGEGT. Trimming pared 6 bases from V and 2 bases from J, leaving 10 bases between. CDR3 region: CASRREGNYGYTF. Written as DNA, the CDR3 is TGTGCCAGCAGGCGGGAGGGAAACTATGGCTACACCTTC.